This TCR beta chain was profiled in a study of read filtering for tumor transcriptome and immune sequencing. Study-level background: Patients were 17 male and 11 to 15 female, mean age roughly 68 years, range about 47 to 85. IR-seq gave about 3.5 to 11 million TCR reads per sample; RNA-seq gave about 80 to 1273. Regarding the study as a whole: Roughly 82% of IR-seq clonotypes had a single read, yet these held approximately 4% of reads. Sorted CD138-negative bone marrow cells were not purified T cells.

Molecular barcoded adaptors covering alpha/delta and beta/gamma chains were used on 400 ng RNA. A single record per CDR3 protein comes from TCRdb applying MiXCR to the reads. The sample records tens of thousands of distinct CDR3 sequences, around 21% being singletons. The length of the CDR3 is 15 residues. The V gene end was trimmed by 4 bases and the J gene end by 5 bases; junction bases not matched to a gene: 5. Germline V CDR1 and CDR2: SGHRS, YFSETQ. This clonotype was counted ten times or more. Its antigen is not identified. The sequenced sample consisted of a population of CD138-negative cells sorted from bone marrow. The chain couples TRBV5-1 to TRBJ2-1, with TRBD2 matching over 11 bases. The TCR sequence derives from a donor over 35 with multiple myeloma. CDR3 DNA: TGCGCCAGCAGCGCCGGGACTAGCGGTAACAATGAGCAGTTCTTC. It is translated as CASSAGTSGNNEQFF.